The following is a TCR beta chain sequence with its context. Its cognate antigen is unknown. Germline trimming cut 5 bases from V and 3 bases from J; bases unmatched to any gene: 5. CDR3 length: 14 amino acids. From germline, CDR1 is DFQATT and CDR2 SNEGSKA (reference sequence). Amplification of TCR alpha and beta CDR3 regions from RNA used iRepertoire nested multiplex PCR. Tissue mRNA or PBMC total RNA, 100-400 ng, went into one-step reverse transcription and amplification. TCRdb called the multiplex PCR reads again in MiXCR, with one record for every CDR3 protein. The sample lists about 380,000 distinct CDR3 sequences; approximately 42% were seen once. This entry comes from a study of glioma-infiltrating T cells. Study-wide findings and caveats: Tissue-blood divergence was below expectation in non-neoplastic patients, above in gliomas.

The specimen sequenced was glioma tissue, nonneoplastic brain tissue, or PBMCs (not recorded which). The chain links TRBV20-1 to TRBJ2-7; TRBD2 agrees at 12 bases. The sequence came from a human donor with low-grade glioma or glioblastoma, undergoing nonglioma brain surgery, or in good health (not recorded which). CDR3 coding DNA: TGCAGTGCTCTACTAGCGGGAGGAGGCTACGAGCAGTACTTC. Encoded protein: CSALLAGGGYEQYF.